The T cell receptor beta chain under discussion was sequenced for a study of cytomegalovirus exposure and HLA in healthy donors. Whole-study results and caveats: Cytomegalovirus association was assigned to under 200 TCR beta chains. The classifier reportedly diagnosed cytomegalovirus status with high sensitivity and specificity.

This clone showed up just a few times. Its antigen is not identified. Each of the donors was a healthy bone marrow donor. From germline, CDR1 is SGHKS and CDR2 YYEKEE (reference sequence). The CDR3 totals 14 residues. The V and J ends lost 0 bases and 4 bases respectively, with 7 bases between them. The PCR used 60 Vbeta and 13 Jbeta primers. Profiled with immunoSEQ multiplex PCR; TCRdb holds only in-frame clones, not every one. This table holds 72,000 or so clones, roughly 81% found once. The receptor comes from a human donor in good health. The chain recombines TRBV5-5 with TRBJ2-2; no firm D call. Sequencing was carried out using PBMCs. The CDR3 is CASSLGPGTGELFF. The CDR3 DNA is TGTGCCAGCAGCTTGGGTCCAGGCACCGGGGAGCTGTTTTTT.